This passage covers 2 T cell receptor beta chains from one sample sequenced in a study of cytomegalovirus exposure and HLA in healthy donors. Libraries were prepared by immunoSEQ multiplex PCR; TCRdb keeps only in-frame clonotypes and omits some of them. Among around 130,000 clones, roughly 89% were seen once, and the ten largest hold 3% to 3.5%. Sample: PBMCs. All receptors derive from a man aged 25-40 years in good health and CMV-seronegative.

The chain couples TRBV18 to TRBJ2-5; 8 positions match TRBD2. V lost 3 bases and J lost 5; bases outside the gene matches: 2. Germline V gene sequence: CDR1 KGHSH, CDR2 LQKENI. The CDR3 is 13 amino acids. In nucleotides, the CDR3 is TGTGCCAGCTCACCGGGACTAGATGAGACCCAGTACTTC. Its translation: CASSPGLDETQYF. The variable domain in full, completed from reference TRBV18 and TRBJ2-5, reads NAGVMQNPRHLVRRRGQEARLRCSPMKGHSHVYWYRQLPEEGLKFMVYLQKENIIDESGMPKERFSAEFPKEGPSILRIQQVVRGDSAAYFCASSPGLDETQYFGPGTRLLVL.

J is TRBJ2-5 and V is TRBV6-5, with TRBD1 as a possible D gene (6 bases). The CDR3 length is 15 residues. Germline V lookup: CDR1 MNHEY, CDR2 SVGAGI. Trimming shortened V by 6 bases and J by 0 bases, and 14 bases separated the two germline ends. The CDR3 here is CASRAGTLYQETQYF. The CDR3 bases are TGTGCCAGCAGAGCCGGGACATTGTACCAAGAGACCCAGTACTTC.